This TCR beta chain was retrieved from a study of CD8+CD57+ T cells in acquired aplastic anemia. The wider study: Across the sorted CD4+ and CD8+ cells, DNA amounts averaged about 3 ug.

The sample holds many counts of this clonotype. What it recognizes is unknown. Study-level findings and limits: Patients and controls were found to share 25 to 30 CD8+ CDR3 sequences.

The TCR beta profiling, which covered VDJ combination and CDR3 sequence, was carried out using genomic DNA as the template. In TCRdb, the reads were re-called with MiXCR into one record per CDR3 protein. The table has 150,000 to 160,000 distinct CDR3 sequences, approximately 52% seen once; the top ten hold about 12%. Patients chosen for sequencing had CD8+CD57+ cells that had expanded, as shown by flow cytometry. Acquired aplastic anemia of severe grade affected all patients. No patient had been given any therapy when blood was sampled. CDR1 is LGHDT, CDR2 YNNKEL, per germline (reference sequence). V was pared by 8 bases and J by 6 bases, with 9 bases of the junction left unmatched. The CDR3 contains 13 residues.

The receptor was derived from a human donor with aplastic anemia. Material for sequencing was sorted CD4+, CD8+, or CD8+CD57+ T cells (not recorded which) from PBMCs. V is TRBV3-1 and J is TRBJ2-7; 8 positions agree with TRBD1. In DNA form, the CDR3 reads TGTGCCAGCGGTTTGTCAGGGGGCCTCGAGCAGTACTTC. Translation: CASGLSGGLEQYF.